These 14 T cell receptor beta chains were all obtained from the same sample, sequenced in a study of T cells in Graves' hyperthyroidism and ophthalmopathy. Regions amplified from RNA transcripts were the TCR beta CDR3 regions. The HTBI primer set drove a first-round RT-PCR of the TCR CDR3. TCRdb reprocessed the multiplex PCR reads with MiXCR, giving one entry per CDR3 protein. The sample carries 500,000 to 700,000 distinct CDR3 sequences, 16% recorded once. Sequencing input: blood. The receptors originated from a woman between 18 and 29 years old with Graves' hyperthyroidism.

This sequence joins TRBV12-3 or TRBV12-4 and TRBJ2-5; possibly TRBD1 for D (7 bases). V lost 5 bases, J lost 8 bases, and 12 bases lay in between. The CDR3 contains 12 residues. The CDR3 region is CASSQGEDTQYF. Here the CDR3 DNA reads TGTGCCAGCAGTCAGGGGGAGGACACCCAGTACTTC.

This clonotype occurred many times. The chain has TRBV14 and TRBJ1-5; TRBD1 matches 9 bases. The CDR3 is 15 amino acids. Germline CDR1 SGHDN, CDR2 FVKESK. V was pared by 0 bases and J by 7 bases, with 4 bases of the junction left unmatched. CDR3: CASSQEGTGKQPQHF. The CDR3 nucleotides are TGTGCCAGCAGCCAAGAGGGGACAGGGAAACAGCCCCAGCATTTT.

The chain carries TRBV5-6 and TRBJ2-7; D is unclear. The germline V and J ends were trimmed by 0 bases and 0 bases, with 10 bases remaining between them. This CDR3 has 15 amino acids. Germline CDR1 is SGHDT and CDR2 is YYEEEE. The CDR3 sequence is CASSLVGKTSYEQYF. The DNA of the CDR3 is TGTGCCAGCAGCTTGGTTGGGAAGACCTCCTACGAGCAGTACTTC.

This chain joins TRBV5-4 and TRBJ1-2, with 9 bases that match TRBD1. V shed 4 bases and J 6 bases; nucleotides not matched to a gene: 13. The CDR3 is 16 amino acids. CDR1 is SGHNT and CDR2 is YYREEE in the germline V gene (reference sequence). CDR3 sequence (DNA): TGTGCCAGCAGCGAATTCGTTGGGGACAGGGAGAATGGCTACACCTTC. Protein: CASSEFVGDRENGYTF.

This clonotype was recorded at least ten times. The rearrangement links TRBV20-1 to TRBJ2-1; 12 bases are a match to TRBD2. Germline V gives CDR1 DFQATT, CDR2 SNEGSKA (reference sequence). V lost 6 bases to trimming and J lost 7 bases; unmatched junction nucleotides: 7. The CDR3 spans 14 residues. The chain's CDR3 is CSAPTSGSFNEQFF. Here the CDR3 DNA reads TGCAGTGCGCCGACTAGCGGGAGTTTTAATGAGCAGTTCTTC.

Comments on this clonotype: A much larger clone sits a single nucleotide away, making a read error possible. V usage is TRBV12-3 or TRBV12-4 and J usage is TRBJ1-1, with D unclear. V was cut by 6 bases and J by 4 bases, with 18 bases left in between. The CDR3 has 15 amino acids. The CDR3 sequence is CASRAWRGGGTEAFF. The CDR3 region has the DNA TGTGCCAGCAGAGCCTGGCGAGGAGGCGGCACTGAAGCTTTCTTT.

This clonotype was observed many times. The rearrangement links TRBV28 to TRBJ2-3; weak D call: TRBD2 (6 bases). The length of the CDR3 is 16 residues. Trimming took off 1 base at V and 4 bases at J, with 15 bases between the two ends. Germline V CDR1 and CDR2: MDHEN, SYDVKM. The CDR3 loop is CASSLLAGRGADTQYF. The CDR3 region has the DNA TGTGCCAGCAGTTTATTGGCGGGAAGGGGAGCAGATACGCAGTATTTT.

This clonotype was seen ten or more times. The DNA for the CDR3 is TGTGCCAGCAGCTCAAACCATCGGACTAGCACAGATACGCAGTATTTT. Translating gives CASSSNHRTSTDTQYF. The gene calls are TRBV7-9 and TRBJ2-3; a possible D gene is TRBD2 (5 bases). Germline CDR1 is SEHNR and CDR2 is FQNEAQ (reference sequence). Trimming pared 4 bases from V and 0 bases from J, leaving 14 bases between. CDR3 length equals 16 residues.

A few counts support this clonotype. This rearrangement joins TRBV11-2 to TRBJ2-5; 12 bases are shared with TRBD2. CDR1 and CDR2 from the germline V gene are SGHAT and FQNNGV. After removal of 3 bases from V and 4 bases from J, the junction contained 9 bases not matched to a gene. This CDR3 contains 17 residues. DNA for the CDR3: TGTGCCAGCAGCTTCCCGGGGCTAGCGGGGGGGCGAGAGACCCAGTACTTC. This sequence encodes CASSFPGLAGGRETQYF. The full variable domain, completed using reference TRBV11-2 and TRBJ2-5, is EAGVAQSPRYKIIEKRQSVAFWCNPISGHATLYWYQQILGQGPKLLIQFQNNGVVDDSQLPKDRFSAERLKGVDSTLKIQPAKLEDSAVYLCASSFPGLAGGRETQYFGPGTRLLVL.

The rearrangement joins TRBV12-3 or TRBV12-4 to TRBJ2-1; 11 nucleotides line up with TRBD2. The CDR3 runs to 16 residues. The junction had 13 bases not matched to a gene; V was cut back by 6 bases and J by 9 bases. CDR3 amino acids: CASSAYTSGGNSEQFF. The CDR3 coding sequence is TGTGCCAGCAGCGCTTACACTAGCGGGGGAAACAGTGAGCAGTTCTTC.

This CDR3 is CASSEGRSHYEQYF. The CDR3 bases are TGCGCCAGCAGTGAGGGCAGGAGCCACTACGAGCAGTACTTC. The chain links TRBV10-2 to TRBJ2-7, with no clear D. CDR3 length equals 14 residues. Per germline, CDR1 WSHSY and CDR2 SAAADI. The V and J ends lost 2 bases and 3 bases respectively, with 11 bases between them.

The V call is TRBV14, the J call TRBJ1-2; D uncertain. The CDR3 has 15 amino acids. CDR1 SGHDN and CDR2 FVKESK come from the germline V gene. Trimming pared 1 base from V and 7 bases from J, leaving 16 bases between. The chain's CDR3 is CASSQGWGARGGYTF. The CDR3 DNA is TGTGCCAGCAGCCAAGGCTGGGGAGCGCGCGGTGGCTACACCTTC.

For this clonotype: A read error may explain this, as a much larger clone is one base away. V gene TRBV5-1 combines with J gene TRBJ2-3, with 12 bases matching TRBD1. The CDR3 contains 19 residues. The germline V gene encodes CDR1 SGHRS and CDR2 YFSETQ. CDR3 sequence (DNA): TGCGCCAGCAGCTTAGTTATCGGGACAGGGGGCTCCAGGACAGGTACGCAGTATTTT. Protein: CASSLVIGTGGSRTGTQYF.

The chain has TRBV28 and TRBJ1-5; tentative D call: TRBD1 (6 bases). This CDR3 contains 17 residues. Germline CDR1 reads MDHEN; CDR2 reads SYDVKM. V lost 5 bases and J 0 bases, leaving 17 bases between the germline ends. The CDR3 nucleotides are TGTGCCAGCAGTCCCTCCAGGGGACTAATTAGCAATCAGCCCCAGCATTTT. This sequence encodes CASSPSRGLISNQPQHF.